The 23 T cell receptor beta chains presented below share a single source sample, sequenced in a study of persistence of HIV-infected CD4 T cells. These TCRs are of unknown antigen specificity. This was the immunoSEQ version 4 assay in survey mode. Repertoires were generated with immunoSEQ multiplex PCR, while TCRdb's copy carries only in-frame clones and drops some. Of roughly 9,100 clones in the sample, approximately 81% are singletons; the top ten hold more than 1.5%. Overlapping HIV-1 Gag 15-mer peptides at approximately 1 ug per peptide per mL were used. Sorting selected CD4+ T cells upregulating both CD40 ligand and CD69. This specimen was CD4+ T cells sorted from PBMCs after approximately 19-hour stimulation, taken from a patient who received antiretroviral therapy. These TCRs come from an adult woman with HIV who was CMV-seropositive.

The gene calls are TRBV11-3 and TRBJ2-5; 9 bases fit TRBD1. CDR3 length: 12 residues. The germline V gene has CDR1 SGHNT and CDR2 YENEEA. The trim removed 6 bases at V and 8 bases at J, leaving 4 bases unmatched. The CDR3 region is CASSDRGITQYF. CDR3 sequence (DNA): TGTGCCAGCAGTGACAGGGGGATCACCCAGTACTTC.

This chain joins TRBV19 and TRBJ1-2; D gene ambiguous. This CDR3 has 12 residues. CDR1 is LNHDA and CDR2 is SQIVND in the germline V gene (reference sequence). Trimming shortened V by 7 bases and J by 8 bases, and 14 bases separated the two germline ends. In DNA form, the CDR3 reads TGTGCCAGTAAAGAGTATTTGGCCGGCTACACCTTC. As protein: CASKEYLAGYTF.

The chain joins TRBV25-1 to TRBJ1-1; D may be TRBD1 (5 bases). This CDR3 has 16 residues. V gave up 3 bases and J gave up 2 bases, with 16 bases separating them. In germline, CDR1 is MGHDK, CDR2 SYGVNS. The CDR3 loop reads CASSDPLGAANTEAFF. CDR3 nucleotide sequence: TGTGCCAGCAGTGACCCCCTTGGGGCGGCTAACACTGAAGCTTTCTTT.

The J gene is TRBJ2-1, the V gene TRBV7-2; D is perhaps TRBD1 or TRBD2 (5 bases each). The V end was cut by 2 bases, the J end by 3 bases, with 11 bases between. The CDR3 spans 15 residues. CDR1 and CDR2 from the germline V gene are SGHTA and FQGNSA. The CDR3 coding sequence is TGTGCCAGCAGCTTATCCGGGACGGACTACAATGAGCAGTTCTTC. Its protein is CASSLSGTDYNEQFF.

The V and J genes are TRBV19 and TRBJ1-2; 7 nucleotides align to TRBD1. Per the germline V gene, CDR1 is LNHDA and CDR2 is SQIVND (reference sequence). The V gene end was trimmed by 7 bases and the J gene end by 5 bases; junction bases not matched to a gene: 10. The CDR3 has 14 residues. CDR3 sequence: CASNRQGGRYGYTF. CDR3 nucleotides: TGTGCCAGTAATCGACAGGGAGGAAGGTATGGCTACACCTTC.

J is TRBJ2-3 and V is TRBV11-3; possible D gene TRBD1, 5 bases. The CDR3 has 12 residues. The germline V gene has CDR1 SGHNT and CDR2 YENEEA. V lost 5 bases, J lost 11 bases, and 14 bases lay in between. CDR3: CASSLDRIKQYF. CDR3 nucleotides: TGTGCCAGCAGCCTCGACAGAATTAAGCAGTATTTT.

V usage is TRBV5-1 and J usage is TRBJ1-2, with 7 bases fitting TRBD1. CDR3 size: 14 residues. Per the germline V gene, CDR1 is SGHRS and CDR2 is YFSETQ. V was pared by 4 bases and J by 5 bases, with 8 bases of the junction left unmatched. CDR3 nucleotide sequence: TGCGCCAGCAGCCCCCAGGGGGGCACTTATGGCTACACCTTC. The encoded protein is CASSPQGGTYGYTF.

This clone was seen just once. The CDR3: CASSPLPGTAGNTEAFF. In nucleotides, the CDR3 is TGTGCCAGCAGCCCCTTACCCGGGACAGCGGGGAACACTGAAGCTTTCTTT. The genes are TRBV3-1 (or the pseudogene TRBV3-2) and TRBJ1-1; TRBD1 matches 7 bases. The trim removed 4 bases at V and 1 base at J, leaving 12 bases unmatched. The CDR3 sequence is 17 residues long. Germline V gene data show CDR1 as LGHDT and CDR2 as YNNKEL (reference sequence).

CDR3 amino acids: CASSLDGNTIYF. DNA of the CDR3: TGTGCCAGCAGCTTGGATGGAAACACCATATATTTT. The rearrangement uses TRBV5-8 and TRBJ1-3; D unclear. The CDR3 has 12 amino acids. The germline V gene encodes CDR1 SGHTS and CDR2 YDEGEE. Trimming left V 0 bases short and J 3 bases short, with 1 base between. Supplemented by reference TRBV5-8 and TRBJ1-3, the full variable domain reads EAGVTQSPTHLIKTRGQQATLRCSPISGHTSVYWYQQALGLGLQFLLWYDEGEERNRGNFPPRFSGRQFPNYSSELNVNALELEDSALYLCASSLDGNTIYFGEGSWLTVV.

J is TRBJ1-1 and V is TRBV6-5; maybe TRBD1 (6 bases). The CDR3 length is 13 residues. Germline CDR1 is MNHEY and CDR2 is SVGAGI. V was shortened by 6 bases and J by 8 bases, with 16 bases between the two germline ends. CDR3 in amino acids: CASSVVGGGEAFF. As DNA, the CDR3 is TGTGCCAGCAGCGTAGTTGGAGGGGGGGAAGCTTTCTTT.

The chain links TRBV3-1 (or the pseudogene TRBV3-2) to TRBJ2-5; D ambiguous. The germline V and J ends were trimmed by 0 bases and 4 bases, with 6 bases remaining between them. CDR3 size: 13 residues. Germline-derived CDR1 and CDR2 are LGHDT and YNNKEL (reference sequence). The CDR3 protein is CASSQDWTETQYF. The CDR3 DNA is TGTGCCAGCAGCCAAGATTGGACAGAGACCCAGTACTTC.

For this clone: Additional DNA sequences in this sample encode the identical CDR3. The chain links TRBV30 to TRBJ1-1; maybe TRBD1 (6 bases). The V end was cut by 5 bases, the J end by 7 bases, with 17 bases between. CDR3 length: 13 residues. Germline CDR1 reads GTSNPN; CDR2 reads SVGIG (reference sequence). CDR3 bases: TGTGCCTGGGTAACGGGGGCCCGGAGTGAAGCTTTCTTT. Translated, it gives CAWVTGARSEAFF.

J is TRBJ1-2 and V is TRBV15, with D maybe TRBD1 (5 bases). There are 16 residues in the CDR3. V lost 1 base and J 2 bases, leaving 14 bases between the germline ends. Germline V CDR1 and CDR2: LNHNV, YYDKDF (reference sequence). DNA for the CDR3: TGTGCCACCAGCAGAGCCGTCGGGGGGAAGAACTATGGCTACACCTTC. It yields the protein CATSRAVGGKNYGYTF.

This clone was counted a single time. The chain employs TRBV5-6 and TRBJ2-7; D tentatively fits TRBD1 or TRBD2 (6 bases each). Germline V gene sequence: CDR1 SGHDT, CDR2 YYEEEE. The V end was cut by 0 bases, the J end by 1 base, with 8 bases between. CDR3 size: 14 residues. The DNA of the CDR3 is TGTGCCAGCAGCTTGGGGAGGGGGTCCTACGAGCAGTACTTC. Its translation is CASSLGRGSYEQYF.

The chain employs TRBV6-5 and TRBJ1-1, with D perhaps TRBD1 (6 bases). The CDR3 length is 13 residues. Trimming shortened V by 5 bases and J by 3 bases, and 10 bases separated the two germline ends. Germline V CDR1 and CDR2: MNHEY, SVGAGI. The CDR3 spells CASSRHRDTEAFF. CDR3 sequence (DNA): TGTGCCAGCAGTCGTCACAGGGACACTGAAGCTTTCTTT.

This chain connects TRBV7-2 to TRBJ1-1; the D gene is possibly TRBD1 (6 bases). Germline CDR1 SGHTA, CDR2 FQGNSA. Trimming left V 8 bases short and J 1 base short, with 23 bases between. The length of the CDR3 is 17 residues. The CDR3 DNA reads TGTGCCAGCTCATCGCCACAGGGTCGCCCACGGAACACTGAAGCTTTCTTT. Translated, it gives CASSSPQGRPRNTEAFF.

J is TRBJ2-7 and V is TRBV7-9; 10 bases map to TRBD2. J was trimmed by 4 bases and V by 5 bases; bases with no gene match: 5. The CDR3 contains 14 residues. Germline CDR1 SEHNR, CDR2 FQNEAQ (reference sequence). CDR3 protein: CASSRSGGRYEQYF. The CDR3 coding sequence is TGTGCCAGCAGCCGTAGCGGGGGGAGGTACGAGCAGTACTTC.

This chain links TRBV5-1 with TRBJ1-3; D perhaps matches TRBD1 (5 bases). Trimming stripped 3 bases from V and 0 bases from J, with 10 bases between. Germline CDR1 SGHRS, CDR2 YFSETQ. The CDR3 is made up of 15 amino acids. CDR3 sequence reads: CASSSRGHSGNTIYF. The DNA of the CDR3 is TGCGCCAGCAGCTCCCGGGGCCACTCTGGAAACACCATATATTTT.

The V gene is TRBV7-9, the J gene TRBJ1-2; 7 nucleotides agree with TRBD1. V was pared by 5 bases and J by 5 bases, with 14 bases of the junction left unmatched. The germline V gene has CDR1 SEHNR and CDR2 FQNEAQ (reference sequence). The CDR3 contains 16 residues. The CDR3 is CASSPRQGRIGYGYTF. CDR3 in DNA: TGTGCCAGCAGCCCGAGACAGGGAAGGATCGGGTATGGCTACACCTTC.

The chain combines TRBV30 with TRBJ2-7, with D possibly being TRBD1 (6 bases). CDR1 GTSNPN and CDR2 SVGIG come from the germline V gene (reference sequence). V lost 2 bases to trimming and J lost 3 bases, with 14 bases between them. This CDR3 has 14 residues. The DNA of the CDR3 is TGTGCCTGGAGTAGGGGGACGTTAAACTACGAGCAGTACTTC. The encoded protein is CAWSRGTLNYEQYF.

The gene calls are TRBV5-1 and TRBJ2-5; 9 nucleotides agree with TRBD2. This CDR3 has 16 residues. The germline V gene has CDR1 SGHRS and CDR2 YFSETQ. J gave up 5 bases and V 0 bases, and 8 bases lay outside the gene matches. CDR3 region: CASSLERGGARETQYF. The CDR3 DNA reads as TGCGCCAGCAGCTTGGAACGCGGGGGGGCACGGGAGACCCAGTACTTC.

J is TRBJ2-7 and V is TRBV7-2, with D perhaps TRBD2 (5 bases). The V end was cut by 2 bases, the J end by 6 bases, with 11 bases between. The CDR3 has 13 residues. Germline CDR1 reads SGHTA; CDR2 reads FQGNSA. The CDR3 coding sequence is TGTGCCAGCAGCTTATCAAATCGGGGCGAGCAGTACTTC. It translates to CASSLSNRGEQYF.

This clone came up once. The chain uses TRBV10-1 and TRBJ2-3; 10 bases map to TRBD2. After removal of 3 bases from V and 0 bases from J, the junction contained 6 bases not matched to a gene. CDR1 and CDR2 (germline): WNHNN, SYGVQD (reference sequence). CDR3 length equals 17 residues. The CDR3 protein is CASSEWGAGGSTDTQYF. The CDR3 DNA follows: TGCGCCAGCAGTGAATGGGGAGCGGGGGGGAGCACAGATACGCAGTATTTT.